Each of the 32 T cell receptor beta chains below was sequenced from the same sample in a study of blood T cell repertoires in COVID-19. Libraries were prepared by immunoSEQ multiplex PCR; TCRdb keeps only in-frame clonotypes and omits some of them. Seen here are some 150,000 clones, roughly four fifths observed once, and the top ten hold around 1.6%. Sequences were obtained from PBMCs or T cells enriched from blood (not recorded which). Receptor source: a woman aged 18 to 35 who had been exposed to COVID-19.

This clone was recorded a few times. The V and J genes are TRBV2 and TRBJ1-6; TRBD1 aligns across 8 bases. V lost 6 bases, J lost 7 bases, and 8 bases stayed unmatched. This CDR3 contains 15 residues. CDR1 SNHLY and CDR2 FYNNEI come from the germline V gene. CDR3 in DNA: TGTGCCAGCAGGATCCGGGACAGGATGAATTCACCCCTCCACTTT. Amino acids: CASRIRDRMNSPLHF.

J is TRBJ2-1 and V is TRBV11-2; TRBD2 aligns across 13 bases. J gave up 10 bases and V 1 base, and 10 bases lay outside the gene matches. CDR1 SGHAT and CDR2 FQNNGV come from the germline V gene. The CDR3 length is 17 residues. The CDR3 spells CASSLGTRLAGGQEQFF. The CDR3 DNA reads TGTGCCAGCAGCTTAGGGACTAGACTAGCGGGAGGTCAAGAGCAGTTCTTC.

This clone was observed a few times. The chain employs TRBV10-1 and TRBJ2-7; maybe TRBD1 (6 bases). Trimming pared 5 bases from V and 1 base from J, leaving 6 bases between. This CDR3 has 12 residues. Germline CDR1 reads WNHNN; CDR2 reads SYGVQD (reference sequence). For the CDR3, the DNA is TGCGCCAGCAGTACAGGGTCCTACGAGCAGTACTTC. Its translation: CASSTGSYEQYF.

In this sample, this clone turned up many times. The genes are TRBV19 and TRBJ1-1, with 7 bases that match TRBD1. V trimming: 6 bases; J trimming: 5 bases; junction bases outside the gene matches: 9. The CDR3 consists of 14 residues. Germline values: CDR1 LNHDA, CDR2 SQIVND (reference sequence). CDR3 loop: CASRPDRDRTEAFF. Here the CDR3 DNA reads TGTGCCAGTAGACCAGACAGGGATCGGACTGAAGCTTTCTTT.

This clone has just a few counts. Written as DNA, the CDR3 is TGTGCCAGCAGTGAGGTACAGGGGAGAGAGGACCTGTTTTTT. Protein: CASSEVQGREDLFF. This sequence joins TRBV2 and TRBJ1-4; TRBD1 matches at 7 bases. Germline V gene data show CDR1 as SNHLY and CDR2 as FYNNEI. Germline trimming cut 3 bases from V and 14 bases from J; bases unmatched to any gene: 12. The CDR3 runs 14 residues.

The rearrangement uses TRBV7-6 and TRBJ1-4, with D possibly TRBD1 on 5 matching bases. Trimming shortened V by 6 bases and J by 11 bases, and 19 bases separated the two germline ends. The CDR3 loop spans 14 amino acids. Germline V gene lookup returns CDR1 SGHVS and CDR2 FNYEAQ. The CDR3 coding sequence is TGTGCCAGCAGGCCTGACACGGGGGTTTCGAAACTGTTTTTT. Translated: CASRPDTGVSKLFF.

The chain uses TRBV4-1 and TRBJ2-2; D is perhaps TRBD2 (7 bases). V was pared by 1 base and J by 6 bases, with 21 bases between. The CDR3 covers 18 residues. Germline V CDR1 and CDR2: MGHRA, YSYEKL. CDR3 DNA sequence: TGCGCCAGCAGCCAAGGGGGGGCTGCCCAGCGGGACGCCGGGGAGCTGTTTTTT. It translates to CASSQGGAAQRDAGELFF.

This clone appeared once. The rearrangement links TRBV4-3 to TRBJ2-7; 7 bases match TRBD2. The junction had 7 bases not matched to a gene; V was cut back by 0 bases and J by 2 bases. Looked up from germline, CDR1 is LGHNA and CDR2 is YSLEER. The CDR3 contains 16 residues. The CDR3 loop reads CASSQDFGGTTYEQYF. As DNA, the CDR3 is TGCGCCAGCAGCCAAGATTTCGGGGGGACTACCTACGAGCAGTACTTC.

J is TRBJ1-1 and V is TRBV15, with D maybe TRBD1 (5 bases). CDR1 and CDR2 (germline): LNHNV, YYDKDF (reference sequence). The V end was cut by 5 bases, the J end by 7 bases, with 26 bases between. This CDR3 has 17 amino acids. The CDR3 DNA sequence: TGTGCCACCAGCCTTCACTGGGACGGACCAATAGCGGTTGAAGCTTTCTTT. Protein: CATSLHWDGPIAVEAFF.

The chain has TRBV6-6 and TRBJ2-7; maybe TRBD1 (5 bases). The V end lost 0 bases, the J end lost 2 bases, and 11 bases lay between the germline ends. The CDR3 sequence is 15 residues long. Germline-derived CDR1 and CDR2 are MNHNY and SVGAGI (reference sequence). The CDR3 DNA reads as TGTGCCAGCAGTTACTCGTCAGGGAATACCTACGAGCAGTACTTC. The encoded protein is CASSYSSGNTYEQYF.

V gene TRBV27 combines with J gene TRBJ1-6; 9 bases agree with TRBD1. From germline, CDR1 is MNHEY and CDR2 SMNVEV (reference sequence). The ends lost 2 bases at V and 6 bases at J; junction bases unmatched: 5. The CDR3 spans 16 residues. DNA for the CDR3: TGTGCCAGCAGTTTACTACAGGGGGCGGGTAATTCACCCCTCCACTTT. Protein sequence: CASSLLQGAGNSPLHF.

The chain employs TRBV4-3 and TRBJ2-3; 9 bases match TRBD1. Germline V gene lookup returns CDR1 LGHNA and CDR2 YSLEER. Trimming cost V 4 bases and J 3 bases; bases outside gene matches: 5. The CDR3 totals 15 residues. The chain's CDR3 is CASSRRDRETDTQYF. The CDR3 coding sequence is TGCGCCAGCAGCCGCCGGGACAGGGAAACAGATACGCAGTATTTT.

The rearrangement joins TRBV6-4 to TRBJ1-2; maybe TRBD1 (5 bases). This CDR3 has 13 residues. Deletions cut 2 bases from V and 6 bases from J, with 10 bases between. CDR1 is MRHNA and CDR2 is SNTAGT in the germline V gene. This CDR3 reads CASSDLTGDGYTF. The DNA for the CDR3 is TGTGCCAGCAGTGACCTCACAGGTGATGGCTACACCTTC.

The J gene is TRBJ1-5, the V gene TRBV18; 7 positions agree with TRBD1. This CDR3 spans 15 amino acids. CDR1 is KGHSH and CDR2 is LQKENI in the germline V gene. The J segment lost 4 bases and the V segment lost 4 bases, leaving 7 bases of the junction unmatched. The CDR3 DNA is TGTGCCAGCTCACTCGGGACAGCCTTTAATCAGCCCCAGCATTTT. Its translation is CASSLGTAFNQPQHF.

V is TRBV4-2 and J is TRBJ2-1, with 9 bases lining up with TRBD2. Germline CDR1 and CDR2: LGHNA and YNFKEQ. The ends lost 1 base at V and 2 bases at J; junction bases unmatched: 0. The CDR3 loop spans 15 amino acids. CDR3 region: CASSQGLAAYNEQFF. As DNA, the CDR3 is TGTGCCAGCAGCCAAGGACTAGCGGCCTACAATGAGCAGTTCTTC.

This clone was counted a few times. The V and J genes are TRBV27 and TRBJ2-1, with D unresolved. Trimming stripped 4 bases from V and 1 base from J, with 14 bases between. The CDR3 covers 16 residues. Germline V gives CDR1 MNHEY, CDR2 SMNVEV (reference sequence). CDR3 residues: CASSYSDATSYNEQFF. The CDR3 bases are TGTGCCAGCAGTTATTCCGACGCGACTTCCTACAATGAGCAGTTCTTC.

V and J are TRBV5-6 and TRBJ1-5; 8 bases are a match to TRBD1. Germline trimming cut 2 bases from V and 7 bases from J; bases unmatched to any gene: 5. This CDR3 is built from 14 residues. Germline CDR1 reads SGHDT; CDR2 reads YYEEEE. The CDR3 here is CASSFSGGGQPQHF. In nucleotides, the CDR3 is TGTGCCAGCAGCTTTTCAGGGGGCGGGCAGCCCCAGCATTTT.

CDR3 sequence (DNA): TGTGCCAGCAGTGACGGAACAGGTAGCTCCTACGAGCAGTACTTC. It yields the protein CASSDGTGSSYEQYF. The gene calls are TRBV6-4 and TRBJ2-7, with a possible D match to TRBD1 (5 bases). CDR1 is MRHNA, CDR2 SNTAGT, per germline. CDR3 length equals 15 residues. The germline V and J ends were trimmed by 2 bases and 0 bases, with 11 bases remaining between them.

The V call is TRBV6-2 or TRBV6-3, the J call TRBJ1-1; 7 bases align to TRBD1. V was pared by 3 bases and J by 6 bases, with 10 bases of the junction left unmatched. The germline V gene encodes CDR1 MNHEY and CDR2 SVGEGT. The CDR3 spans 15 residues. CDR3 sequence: CASSYRGQNEAEAFF. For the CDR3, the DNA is TGTGCCAGCAGTTATAGGGGACAGAATGAGGCTGAAGCTTTCTTT.

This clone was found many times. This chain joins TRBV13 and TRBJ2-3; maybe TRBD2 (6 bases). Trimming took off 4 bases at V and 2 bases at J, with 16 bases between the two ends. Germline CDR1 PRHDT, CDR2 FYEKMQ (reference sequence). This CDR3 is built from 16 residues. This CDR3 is CASSWEVRGNTDTQYF. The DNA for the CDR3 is TGTGCCAGCAGCTGGGAGGTTAGGGGAAACACAGATACGCAGTATTTT.

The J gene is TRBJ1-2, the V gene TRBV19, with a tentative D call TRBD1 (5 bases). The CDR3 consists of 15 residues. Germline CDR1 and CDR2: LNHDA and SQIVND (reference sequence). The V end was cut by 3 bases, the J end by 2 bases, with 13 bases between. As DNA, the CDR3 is TGTGCCAGTAGTATCCCGGGAGGGACCAACTATGGCTACACCTTC. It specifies CASSIPGGTNYGYTF. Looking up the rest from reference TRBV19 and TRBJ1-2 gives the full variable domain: DGGITQSPKYLFRKEGQNVTLSCEQNLNHDAMYWYRQDPGQGLRLIYYSQIVNDFQKGDIAEGYSVSREKKESFPLTVTSAQKNPTAFYLCASSIPGGTNYGYTFGSGTRLTVV.

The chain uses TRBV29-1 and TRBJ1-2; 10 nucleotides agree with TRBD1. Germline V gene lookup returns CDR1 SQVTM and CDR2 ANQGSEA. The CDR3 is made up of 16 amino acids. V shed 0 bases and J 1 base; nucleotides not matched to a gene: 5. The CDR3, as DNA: TGCAGCGTTGAAGATCGGACAGGGGGACATAACTATGGCTACACCTTC. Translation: CSVEDRTGGHNYGYTF.

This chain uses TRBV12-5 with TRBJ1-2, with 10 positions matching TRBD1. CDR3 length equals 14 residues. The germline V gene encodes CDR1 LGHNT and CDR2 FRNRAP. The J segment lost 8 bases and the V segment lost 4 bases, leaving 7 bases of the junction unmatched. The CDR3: CASGYDRGLYGYTF. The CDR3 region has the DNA TGTGCTAGTGGTTACGACAGGGGGCTGTACGGCTACACCTTC.

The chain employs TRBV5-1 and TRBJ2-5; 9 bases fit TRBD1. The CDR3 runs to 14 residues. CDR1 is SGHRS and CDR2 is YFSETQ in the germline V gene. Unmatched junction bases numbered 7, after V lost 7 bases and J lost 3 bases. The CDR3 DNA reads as TGCGCCAGCGGAGCCTGGACAGGGGAAGAGACCCAGTACTTC. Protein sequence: CASGAWTGEETQYF.

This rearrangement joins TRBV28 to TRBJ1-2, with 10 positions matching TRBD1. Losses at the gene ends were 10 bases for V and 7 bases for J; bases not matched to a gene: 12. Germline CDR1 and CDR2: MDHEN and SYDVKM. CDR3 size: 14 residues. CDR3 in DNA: TGTGCCACCCAATCCCCCGGGACAGGGGTTGGCTACACCTTC. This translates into CATQSPGTGVGYTF.

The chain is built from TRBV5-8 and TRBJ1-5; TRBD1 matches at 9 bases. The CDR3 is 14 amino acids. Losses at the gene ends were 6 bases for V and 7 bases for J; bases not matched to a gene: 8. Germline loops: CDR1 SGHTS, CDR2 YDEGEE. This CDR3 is CASTGTGLRQPQHF. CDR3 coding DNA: TGTGCCAGCACCGGGACAGGGCTCAGACAGCCCCAGCATTTT.

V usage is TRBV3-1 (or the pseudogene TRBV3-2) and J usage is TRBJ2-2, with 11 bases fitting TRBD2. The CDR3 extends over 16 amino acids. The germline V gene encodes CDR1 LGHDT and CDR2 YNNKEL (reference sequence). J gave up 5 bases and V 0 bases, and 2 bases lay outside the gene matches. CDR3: CASSQERLAGTGELFF. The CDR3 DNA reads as TGTGCCAGCAGCCAAGAACGACTAGCGGGAACCGGGGAGCTGTTTTTT.

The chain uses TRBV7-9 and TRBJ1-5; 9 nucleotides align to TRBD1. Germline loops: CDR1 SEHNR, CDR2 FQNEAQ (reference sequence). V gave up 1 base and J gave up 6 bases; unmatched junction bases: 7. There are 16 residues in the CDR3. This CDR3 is CASSLGVGQGGQPQHF. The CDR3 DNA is TGTGCCAGCAGCTTAGGGGTGGGACAGGGAGGTCAGCCCCAGCATTTT.

CDR3 sequence: CASSSDRVYGYTF. The DNA for the CDR3 is TGTGCCAGCAGCTCGGACAGGGTATATGGCTACACCTTC. This chain links TRBV9 with TRBJ1-2; 8 bases are shared with TRBD1. V lost 4 bases and J lost 5; bases outside the gene matches: 4. Germline values: CDR1 SGDLS, CDR2 YYNGEE. The CDR3 runs to 13 residues.

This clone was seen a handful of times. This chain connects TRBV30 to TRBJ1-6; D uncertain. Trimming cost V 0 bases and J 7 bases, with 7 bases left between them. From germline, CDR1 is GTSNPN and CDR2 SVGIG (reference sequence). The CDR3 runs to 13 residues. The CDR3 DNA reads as TGTGCCTGGAGTGTTGGAGGGAATTCACCCCTCCACTTT. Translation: CAWSVGGNSPLHF.

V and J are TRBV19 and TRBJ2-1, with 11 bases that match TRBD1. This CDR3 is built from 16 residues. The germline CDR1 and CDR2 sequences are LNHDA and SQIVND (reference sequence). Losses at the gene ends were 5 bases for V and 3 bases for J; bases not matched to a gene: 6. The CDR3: CASSVWTGGGYNEQFF. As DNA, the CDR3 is TGTGCCAGTAGTGTCTGGACAGGGGGCGGCTACAATGAGCAGTTCTTC.

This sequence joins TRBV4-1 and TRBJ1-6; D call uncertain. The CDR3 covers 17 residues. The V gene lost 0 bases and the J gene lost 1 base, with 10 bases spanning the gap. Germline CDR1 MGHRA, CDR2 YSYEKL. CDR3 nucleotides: TGCGCCAGCAGCCAAGAGGATTGGAGTTCCTATAATTCACCCCTCCACTTT. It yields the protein CASSQEDWSSYNSPLHF.